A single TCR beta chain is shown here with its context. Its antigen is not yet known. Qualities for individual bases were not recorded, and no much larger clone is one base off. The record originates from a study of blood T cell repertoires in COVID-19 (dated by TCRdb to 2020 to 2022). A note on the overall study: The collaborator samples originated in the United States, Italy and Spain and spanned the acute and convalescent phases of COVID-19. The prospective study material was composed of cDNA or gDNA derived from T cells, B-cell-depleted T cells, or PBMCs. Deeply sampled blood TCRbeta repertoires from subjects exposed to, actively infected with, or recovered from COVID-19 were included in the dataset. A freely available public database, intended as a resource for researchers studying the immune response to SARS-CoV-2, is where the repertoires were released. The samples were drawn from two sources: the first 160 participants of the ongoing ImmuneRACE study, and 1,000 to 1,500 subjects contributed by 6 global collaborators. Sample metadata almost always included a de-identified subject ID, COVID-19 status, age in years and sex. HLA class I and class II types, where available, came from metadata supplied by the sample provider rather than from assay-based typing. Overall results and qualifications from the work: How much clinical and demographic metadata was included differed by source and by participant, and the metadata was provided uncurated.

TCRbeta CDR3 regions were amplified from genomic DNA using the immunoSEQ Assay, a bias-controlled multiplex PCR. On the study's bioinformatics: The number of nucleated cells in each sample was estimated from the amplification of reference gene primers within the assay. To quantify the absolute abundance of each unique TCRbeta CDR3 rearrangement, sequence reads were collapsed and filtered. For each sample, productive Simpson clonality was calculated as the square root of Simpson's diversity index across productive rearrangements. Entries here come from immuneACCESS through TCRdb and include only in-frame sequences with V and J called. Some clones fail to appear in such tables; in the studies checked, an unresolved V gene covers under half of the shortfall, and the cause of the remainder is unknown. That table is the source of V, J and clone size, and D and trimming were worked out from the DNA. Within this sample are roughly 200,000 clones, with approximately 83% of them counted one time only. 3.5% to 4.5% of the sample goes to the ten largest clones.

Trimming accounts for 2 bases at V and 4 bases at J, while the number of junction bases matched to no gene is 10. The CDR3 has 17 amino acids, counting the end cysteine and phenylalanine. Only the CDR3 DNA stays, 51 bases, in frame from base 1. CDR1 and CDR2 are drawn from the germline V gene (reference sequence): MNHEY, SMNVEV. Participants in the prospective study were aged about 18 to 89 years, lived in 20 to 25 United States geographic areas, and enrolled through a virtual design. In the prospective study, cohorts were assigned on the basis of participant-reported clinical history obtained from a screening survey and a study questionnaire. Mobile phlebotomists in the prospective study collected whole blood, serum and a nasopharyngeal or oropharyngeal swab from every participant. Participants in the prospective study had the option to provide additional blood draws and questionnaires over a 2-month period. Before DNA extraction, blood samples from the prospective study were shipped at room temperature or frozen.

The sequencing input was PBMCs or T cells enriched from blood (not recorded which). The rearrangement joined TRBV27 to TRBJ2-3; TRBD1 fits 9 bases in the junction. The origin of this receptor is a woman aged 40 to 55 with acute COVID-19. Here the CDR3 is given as CASSLEGGDRESDTQYF. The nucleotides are TGTGCCAGCAGTTTAGAGGGCGGGGACAGGGAATCAGATACGCAGTATTTT.